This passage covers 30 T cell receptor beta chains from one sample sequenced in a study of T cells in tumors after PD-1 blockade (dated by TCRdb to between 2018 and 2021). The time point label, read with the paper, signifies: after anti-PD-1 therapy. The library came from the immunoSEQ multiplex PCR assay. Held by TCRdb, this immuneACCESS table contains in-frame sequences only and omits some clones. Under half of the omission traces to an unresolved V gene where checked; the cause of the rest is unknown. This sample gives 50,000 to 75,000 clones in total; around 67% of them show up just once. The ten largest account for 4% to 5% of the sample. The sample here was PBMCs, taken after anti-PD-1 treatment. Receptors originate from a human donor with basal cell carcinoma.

The CDR3 bases are TGTGCCAGCTCACCACGAGGCAGGGGAACGACTGAAGCTTTCTTT. It is translated as CASSPRGRGTTEAFF. V is TRBV18 and J is TRBJ1-1, with D maybe TRBD1 (6 bases). The CDR3 totals 15 residues. Looked up from germline, CDR1 is KGHSH and CDR2 is LQKENI. V was clipped by 1 base and J by 5 bases, with 14 bases between them.

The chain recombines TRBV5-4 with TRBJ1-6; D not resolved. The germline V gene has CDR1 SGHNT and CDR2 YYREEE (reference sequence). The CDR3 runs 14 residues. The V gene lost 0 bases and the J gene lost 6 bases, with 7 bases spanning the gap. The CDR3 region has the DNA TGTGCCAGCAGCTTGGCCGGTGGTAATTCACCCCTCCACTTT. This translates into CASSLAGGNSPLHF.

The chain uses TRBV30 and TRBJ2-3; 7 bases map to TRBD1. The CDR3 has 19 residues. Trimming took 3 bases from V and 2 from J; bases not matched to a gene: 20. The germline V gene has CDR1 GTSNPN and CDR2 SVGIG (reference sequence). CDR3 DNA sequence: TGTGCCTGGAGCGTACAGATCTTTGGGACAGCCAAAATCACAGATACGCAGTATTTT. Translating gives CAWSVQIFGTAKITDTQYF.

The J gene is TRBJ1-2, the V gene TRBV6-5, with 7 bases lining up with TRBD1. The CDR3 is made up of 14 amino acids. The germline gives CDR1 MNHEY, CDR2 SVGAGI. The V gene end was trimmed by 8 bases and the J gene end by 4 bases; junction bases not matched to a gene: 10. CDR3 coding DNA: TGTGCCAGCGGGGGACCGACAGGGACCTATGGCTACACCTTC. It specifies CASGGPTGTYGYTF.

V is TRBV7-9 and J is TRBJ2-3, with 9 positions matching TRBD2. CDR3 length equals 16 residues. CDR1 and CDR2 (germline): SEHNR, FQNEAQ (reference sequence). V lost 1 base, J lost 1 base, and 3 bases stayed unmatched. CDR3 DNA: TGTGCCAGCAGCTTAGGTAGCGGGGGCGGCACAGATACGCAGTATTTT. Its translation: CASSLGSGGGTDTQYF.

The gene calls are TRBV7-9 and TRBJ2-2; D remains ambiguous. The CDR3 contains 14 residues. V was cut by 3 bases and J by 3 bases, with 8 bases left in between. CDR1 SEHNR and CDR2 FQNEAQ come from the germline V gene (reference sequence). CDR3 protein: CASSLRPYTGELFF. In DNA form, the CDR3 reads TGTGCCAGCAGCTTGAGACCTTACACCGGGGAGCTGTTTTTT.

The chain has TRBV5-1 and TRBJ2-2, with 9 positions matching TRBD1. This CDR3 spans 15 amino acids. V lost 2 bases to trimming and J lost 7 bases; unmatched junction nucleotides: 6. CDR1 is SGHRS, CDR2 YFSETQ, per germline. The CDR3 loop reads CASSLGTGLSGELFF. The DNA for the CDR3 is TGCGCCAGCAGCTTAGGGACAGGGTTGAGCGGGGAGCTGTTTTTT.

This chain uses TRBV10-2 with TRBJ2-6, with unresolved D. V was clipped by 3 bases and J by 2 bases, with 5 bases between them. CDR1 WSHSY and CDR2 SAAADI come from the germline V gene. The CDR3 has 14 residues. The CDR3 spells CASSDSTGANVLTF. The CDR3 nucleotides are TGCGCCAGCAGTGATTCCACTGGGGCCAACGTCCTGACTTTC.

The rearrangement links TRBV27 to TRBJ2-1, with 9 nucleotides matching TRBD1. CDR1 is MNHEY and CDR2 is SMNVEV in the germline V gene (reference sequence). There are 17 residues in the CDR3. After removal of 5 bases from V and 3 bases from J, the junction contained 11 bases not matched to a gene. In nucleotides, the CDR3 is TGTGCCAGCAGTCCTCGGATGACAGGGGGTGGCTACAATGAGCAGTTCTTC. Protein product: CASSPRMTGGGYNEQFF.

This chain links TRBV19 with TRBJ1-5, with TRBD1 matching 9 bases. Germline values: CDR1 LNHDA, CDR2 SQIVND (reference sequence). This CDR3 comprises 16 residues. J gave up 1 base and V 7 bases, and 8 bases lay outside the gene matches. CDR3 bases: TGTGCCAGTAAAATCCGGGACAGGGAAAGCAATCAGCCCCAGCATTTT. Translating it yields CASKIRDRESNQPQHF.

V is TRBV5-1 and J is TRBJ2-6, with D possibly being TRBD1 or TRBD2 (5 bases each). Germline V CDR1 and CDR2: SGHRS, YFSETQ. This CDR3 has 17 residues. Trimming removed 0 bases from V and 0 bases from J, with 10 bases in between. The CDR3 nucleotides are TGCGCCAGCAGCTTGGTCAGGGAGAACTCTGGGGCCAACGTCCTGACTTTC. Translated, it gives CASSLVRENSGANVLTF. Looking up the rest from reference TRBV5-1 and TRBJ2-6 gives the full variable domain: KAGVTQTPRYLIKTRGQQVTLSCSPISGHRSVSWYQQTPGQGLQFLFEYFSETQRNKGNFPGRFSGRQFSNSRSEMNVSTLELGDSALYLCASSLVRENSGANVLTFGAGSRLTVL.

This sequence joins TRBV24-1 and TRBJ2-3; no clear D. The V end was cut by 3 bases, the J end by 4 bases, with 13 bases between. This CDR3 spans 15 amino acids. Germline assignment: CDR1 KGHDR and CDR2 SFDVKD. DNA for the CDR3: TGTGCCACCAGTGATCCGCAAGAGACCCCAGATACGCAGTATTTT. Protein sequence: CATSDPQETPDTQYF.

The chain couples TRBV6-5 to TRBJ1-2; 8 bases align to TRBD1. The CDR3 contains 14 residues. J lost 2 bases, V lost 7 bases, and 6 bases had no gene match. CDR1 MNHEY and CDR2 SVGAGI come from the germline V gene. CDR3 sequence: CASNLQGGNYGYTF. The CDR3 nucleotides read TGTGCCAGCAATCTACAGGGGGGAAACTATGGCTACACCTTC.

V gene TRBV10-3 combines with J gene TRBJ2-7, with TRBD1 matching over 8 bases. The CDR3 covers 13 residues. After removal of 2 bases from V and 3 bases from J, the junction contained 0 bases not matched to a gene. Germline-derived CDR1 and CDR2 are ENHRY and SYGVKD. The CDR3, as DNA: TGTGCCATCAGTGAGGGACAGGGCTACGAGCAGTACTTC. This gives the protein CAISEGQGYEQYF.

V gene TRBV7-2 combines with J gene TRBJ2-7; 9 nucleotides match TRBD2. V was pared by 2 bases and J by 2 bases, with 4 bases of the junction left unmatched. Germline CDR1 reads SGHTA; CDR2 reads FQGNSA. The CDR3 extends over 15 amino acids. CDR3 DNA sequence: TGTGCCAGCAGCTTAAGTGGCGGGGGGGCCTACGAGCAGTACTTC. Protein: CASSLSGGGAYEQYF.

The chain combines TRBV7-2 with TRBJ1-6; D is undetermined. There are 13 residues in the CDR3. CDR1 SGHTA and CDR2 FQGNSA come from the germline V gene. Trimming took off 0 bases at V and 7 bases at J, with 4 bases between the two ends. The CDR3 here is CASSLAVNSPLHF. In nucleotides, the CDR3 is TGTGCCAGCAGCTTAGCGGTCAATTCACCCCTCCACTTT.

In DNA, the CDR3 is TGTGCCAGCAGCTTAGAATCGTCCGGGGTTCAGCCCCAGCATTTT. Protein: CASSLESSGVQPQHF. The chain recombines TRBV7-2 with TRBJ1-5; no definite D call. The germline V gene has CDR1 SGHTA and CDR2 FQGNSA. V was shortened by 1 base and J by 6 bases, with 13 bases between the two germline ends. This CDR3 region has 15 residues.

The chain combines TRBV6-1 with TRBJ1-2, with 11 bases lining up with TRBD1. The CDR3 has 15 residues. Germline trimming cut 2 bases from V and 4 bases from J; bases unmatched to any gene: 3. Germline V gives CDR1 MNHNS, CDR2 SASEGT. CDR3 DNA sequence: TGTGCCAGCAGTGAAAGGACAGGGGGCTTCTATGGCTACACCTTC. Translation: CASSERTGGFYGYTF.

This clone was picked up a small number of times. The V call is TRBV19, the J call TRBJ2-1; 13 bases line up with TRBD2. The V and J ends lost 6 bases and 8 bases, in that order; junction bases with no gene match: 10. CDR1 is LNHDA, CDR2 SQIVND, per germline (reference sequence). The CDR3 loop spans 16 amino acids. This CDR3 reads CASSRLAGGRNHEQFF. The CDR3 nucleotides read TGTGCCAGTAGCCGACTAGCGGGGGGACGGAACCATGAGCAGTTCTTC.

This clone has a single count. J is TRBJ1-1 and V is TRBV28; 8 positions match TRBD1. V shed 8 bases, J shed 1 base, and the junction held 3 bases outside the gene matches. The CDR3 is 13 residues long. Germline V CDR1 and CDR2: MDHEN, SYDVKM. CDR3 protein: CASYRGTNTEAFF. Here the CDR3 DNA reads TGTGCCAGCTACAGGGGGACGAACACTGAAGCTTTCTTT.

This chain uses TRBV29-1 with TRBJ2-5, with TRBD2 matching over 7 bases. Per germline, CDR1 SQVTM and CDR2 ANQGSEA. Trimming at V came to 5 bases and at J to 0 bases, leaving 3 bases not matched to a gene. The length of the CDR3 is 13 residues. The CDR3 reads CSVSGTNQETQYF. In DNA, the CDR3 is TGCAGCGTTTCCGGGACTAACCAAGAGACCCAGTACTTC. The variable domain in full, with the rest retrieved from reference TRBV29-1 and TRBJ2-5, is SAVISQKPSRDICQRGTSLTIQCQVDSQVTMMFWYRQQPGQSLTLIATANQGSEATYESGFVIDKFPISRPNLTFSTLTVSNMSPEDSSIYLCSVSGTNQETQYFGPGTRLLVL.

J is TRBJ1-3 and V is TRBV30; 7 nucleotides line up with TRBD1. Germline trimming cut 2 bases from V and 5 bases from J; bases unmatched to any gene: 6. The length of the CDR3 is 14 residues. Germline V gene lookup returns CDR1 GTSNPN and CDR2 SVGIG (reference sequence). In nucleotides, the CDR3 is TGTGCCTGGAGTCGAGGGGGCGAAAGAAACACCATATATTTT. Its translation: CAWSRGGERNTIYF.

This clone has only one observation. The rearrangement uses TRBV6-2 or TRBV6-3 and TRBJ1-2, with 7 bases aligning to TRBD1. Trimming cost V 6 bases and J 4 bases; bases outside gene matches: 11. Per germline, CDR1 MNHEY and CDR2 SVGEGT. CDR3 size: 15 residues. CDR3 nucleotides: TGTGCCAGCAGCTCAACCGGACAGGATAGCTATGGCTACACCTTC. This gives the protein CASSSTGQDSYGYTF.

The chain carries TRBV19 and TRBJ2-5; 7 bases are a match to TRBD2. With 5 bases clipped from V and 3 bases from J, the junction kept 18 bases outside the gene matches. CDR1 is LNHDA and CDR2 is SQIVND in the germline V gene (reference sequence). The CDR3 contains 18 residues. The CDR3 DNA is TGTGCCAGTAGTTGCTGGACTAGAACAATGGGGGGGGAAGAGACCCAGTACTTC. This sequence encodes CASSCWTRTMGGEETQYF.

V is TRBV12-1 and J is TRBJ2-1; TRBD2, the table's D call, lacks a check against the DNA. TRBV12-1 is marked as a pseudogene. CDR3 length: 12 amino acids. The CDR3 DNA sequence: TGTGCTCTGGAGGGGCGCTACAATGAGCAGTTCTTC. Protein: CALEGRYNEQFF.

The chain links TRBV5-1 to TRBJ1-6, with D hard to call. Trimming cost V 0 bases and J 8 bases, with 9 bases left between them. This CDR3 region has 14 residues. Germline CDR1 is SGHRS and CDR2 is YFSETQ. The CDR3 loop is CASSLASGDSPLHF. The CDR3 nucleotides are TGCGCCAGCAGCTTGGCCAGTGGGGATTCACCCCTCCACTTT.

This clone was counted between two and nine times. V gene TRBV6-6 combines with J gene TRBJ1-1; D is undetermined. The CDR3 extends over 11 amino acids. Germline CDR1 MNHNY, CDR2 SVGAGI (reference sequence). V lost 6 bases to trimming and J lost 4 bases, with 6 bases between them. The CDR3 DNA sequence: TGTGCCAGCAGCCCACGCACTGAAGCTTTCTTT. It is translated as CASSPRTEAFF.

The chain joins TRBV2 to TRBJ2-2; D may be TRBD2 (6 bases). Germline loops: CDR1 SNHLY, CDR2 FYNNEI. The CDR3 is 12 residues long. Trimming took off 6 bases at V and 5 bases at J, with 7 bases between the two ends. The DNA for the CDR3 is TGTGCCAGCAGGAGCGGGACCGGGGAGCTGTTTTTT. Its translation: CASRSGTGELFF.

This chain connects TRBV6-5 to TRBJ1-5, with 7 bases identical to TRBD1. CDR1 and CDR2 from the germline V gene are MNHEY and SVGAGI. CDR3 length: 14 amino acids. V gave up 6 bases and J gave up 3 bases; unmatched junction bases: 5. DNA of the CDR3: TGTGCCAGCAGCCGCGGACAGGTCAATCAGCCCCAGCATTTT. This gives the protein CASSRGQVNQPQHF.

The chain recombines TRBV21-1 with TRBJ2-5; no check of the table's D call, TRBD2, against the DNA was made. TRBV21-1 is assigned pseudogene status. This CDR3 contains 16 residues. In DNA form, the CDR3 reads TGTGCCAGCAGCAAAGGAGGGACTAGGGAAGCAGAGACCCAGTACTTC. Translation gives CASSKGGTREAETQYF.